By its share, the clone carrying this TCR beta chain is medium-sized. No antigen is known for it. V lost 3 bases and J 1 base, leaving 6 bases between the germline ends. This CDR3 is built from 13 residues. The TRBV12-4/TRBJ1-2 clonotypes were amplified using barcode primers with ligated adaptors. From the multiplex PCR reads, TCRdb called clonotypes with MiXCR, one entry per CDR3 protein. The profile shows some 1,400 distinct CDR3 sequences, around 20% of them singletons. Overall study findings and caveats: Tumor-infiltrating Treg TCR alpha and beta sequences overlapped most with tumor naive CD4+ T cells, then blood naive. Tumor memory CD4+ T cell TCR gene usage clustered with blood and lymph node memory CD4+ cells and lymph node naive CD4+ cells.

The rearrangement uses TRBV12-3 or TRBV12-4 and TRBJ1-2; unclear D gene. Material: naive CD4+ T cells sorted from blood. Subset reported: naive CD4+ T cells, CD4+CD45RA+CD25-. The TCR comes from a female donor with breast cancer. The CDR3 reads CASSLTNNYGYTF. The CDR3 DNA sequence: TGTGCCAGCAGTTTGACAAATAACTATGGCTACACCTTC.